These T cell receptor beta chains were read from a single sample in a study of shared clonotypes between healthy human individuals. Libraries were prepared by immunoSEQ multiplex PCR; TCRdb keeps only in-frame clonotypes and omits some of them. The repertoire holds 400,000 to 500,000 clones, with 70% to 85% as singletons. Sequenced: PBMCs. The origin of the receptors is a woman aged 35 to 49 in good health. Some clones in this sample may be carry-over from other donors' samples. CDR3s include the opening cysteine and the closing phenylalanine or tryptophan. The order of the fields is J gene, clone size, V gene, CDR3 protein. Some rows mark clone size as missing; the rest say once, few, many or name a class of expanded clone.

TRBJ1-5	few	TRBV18	CASSPRGNQPQHF
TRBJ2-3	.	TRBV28	CASSFMASGTDTQYF
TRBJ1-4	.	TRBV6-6	CASSPPQITNEKLFF
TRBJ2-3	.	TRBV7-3	CASSLTHPADTQYF
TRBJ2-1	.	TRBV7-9	CASSLGGEGKREQFF
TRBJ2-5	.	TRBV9	CASGERSGSWETQYF
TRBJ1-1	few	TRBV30	CAWDRVLNTEAFF
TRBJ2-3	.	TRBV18	CASSIDTQYF
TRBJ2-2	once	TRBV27	CASSFGVSTGELFF
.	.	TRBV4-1	CASSQDQGAHYEQYF
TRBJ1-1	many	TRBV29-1	CSVGQRLGTEAFF
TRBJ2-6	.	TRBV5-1	CASSLVGTTLSGANVLTF
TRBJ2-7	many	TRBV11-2	CASSLDGLAEYEQYF
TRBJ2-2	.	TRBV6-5	CASSYPGTGELFF
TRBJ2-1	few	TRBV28	CASGSSYNEQFF
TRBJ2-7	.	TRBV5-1	CASSTQPSGRHYEQYF
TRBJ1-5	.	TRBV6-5	CASGRSSRSNQPQHF
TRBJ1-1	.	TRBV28	CASSPRMAGLRAFF
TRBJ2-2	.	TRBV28	CASRLGGRTGELFF
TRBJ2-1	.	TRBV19	CASSMIGDSYNEQFF
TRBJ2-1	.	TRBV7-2	CASRPFGGLSSYNEQFF
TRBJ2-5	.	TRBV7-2	CASSRPVGETQYF